This T cell receptor beta chain was recorded in a study of CXCR3-negative and CXCR3-positive naive CD8 T cells. Looking at the study overall: About 135 million TRB reads in total, about 1.5 +/- 0.3 million per library.

Whole-study findings and limits: Memory CD8+ T cell repertoires were far less diverse than both naive subsets. CXCR3-positive naive cells carried more hydrophobic TRB CDR3s than CXCR3-negative ones.

Remarks on this clonotype: The antigen remains unidentified.

The germline CDR1 and CDR2 sequences are SGHVS and FNYEAQ. This CDR3 has 15 residues. TRB cDNA libraries were made by UMI-labeled 5' RACE. TCRdb reprocessed the 5' RACE reads and reports one entry per CDR3 protein, with no DNA. The repertoire table contains over 150,000 distinct CDR3 sequences. The V gene is TRBV7-6, the J gene TRBJ2-7; TCRdb proposes TRBD1, but this gene call is untestable without DNA. The sequenced sample was naive CXCR3+ CD8+ T cells from blood. Subset: CD45RO-CCR7+CD27+CD95- naive CD8+ T cells expressing CXCR3 (TNR3+). The receptor was isolated from a human donor in good health. Some clones in this sample may be carry-over from other donors' samples. The CDR3 sequence is CASSLGRGRAYEQYF.